This T cell receptor (beta chain) was identified during a study of T cell changes during pregnancy in multiple sclerosis. The germline gives CDR1 MDHEN, CDR2 SYDVKM. V shed 6 bases and J 2 bases; nucleotides not matched to a gene: 13. The CDR3 has 16 amino acids. A single count supports this clone. Using immunoSEQ multiplex PCR, the repertoire was profiled, and TCRdb retains in-frame clones only, with some absent. Found here are approximately 53,000 clones, roughly 89% of them singletons; the top ten hold 5% to 6.5%. The receptor was isolated from a female donor in good health, enrolled as a control in a pregnancy study. The rearrangement joins TRBV28 to TRBJ2-7; 7 nucleotides agree with TRBD1. Sequencing was performed on peripheral blood, taken after pregnancy. This CDR3 is CASRKRTGPLTYEQYF. As DNA, the CDR3 is TGTGCCAGCAGAAAACGGACAGGCCCCCTAACCTACGAGCAGTACTTC.